The entry below gives a single T cell receptor (beta chain) sequence along with its context. These data come from a study of TIL therapy for anti-PD-1-resistant metastatic lung cancer. As for the study in general: Progressing patients received lymphodepletion, expanded TIL infusion and IL-2.

The CDR3 length is 15 residues. V lost 0 bases, J lost 0 bases, and 5 bases lay in between. CDR1 and CDR2 from the germline V gene are SEHNR and FQNEAQ (reference sequence). Time point specified: pre-treatment sample, taken before nivolumab and TIL therapy. Patients were adults with stage 4 NSCLC. This was the immunoSEQ v3 assay. Using immunoSEQ multiplex PCR, the repertoire was profiled, and TCRdb retains in-frame clones only, with some absent. The table has 36,000 or so clones, around 79% seen once. This sequence joins TRBV7-9 and TRBJ1-4; D remains ambiguous. The TCR was taken from a person aged 25 to 85 with non-small cell lung cancer. This specimen was blood, taken at baseline. CDR3 loop: CASSLATPTNEKLFF. In DNA form, the CDR3 reads TGTGCCAGCAGCTTAGCGACTCCAACTAATGAAAAACTGTTTTTT.